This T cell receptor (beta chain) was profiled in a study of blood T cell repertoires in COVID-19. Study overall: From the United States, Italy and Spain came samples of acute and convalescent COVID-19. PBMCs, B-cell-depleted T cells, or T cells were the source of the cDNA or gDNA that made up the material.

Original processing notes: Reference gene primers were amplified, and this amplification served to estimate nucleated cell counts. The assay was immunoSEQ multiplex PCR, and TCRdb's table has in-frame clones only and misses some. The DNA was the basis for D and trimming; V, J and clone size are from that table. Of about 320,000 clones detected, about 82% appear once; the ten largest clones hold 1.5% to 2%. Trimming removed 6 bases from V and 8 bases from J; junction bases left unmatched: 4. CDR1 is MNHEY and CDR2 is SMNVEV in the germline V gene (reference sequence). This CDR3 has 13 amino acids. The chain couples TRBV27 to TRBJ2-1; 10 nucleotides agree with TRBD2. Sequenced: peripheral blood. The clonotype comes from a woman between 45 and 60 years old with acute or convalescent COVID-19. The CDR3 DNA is TGTGCCAGCAGCCCGGGACTAGCGTATGAGCAGTTCTTC. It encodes CASSPGLAYEQFF.